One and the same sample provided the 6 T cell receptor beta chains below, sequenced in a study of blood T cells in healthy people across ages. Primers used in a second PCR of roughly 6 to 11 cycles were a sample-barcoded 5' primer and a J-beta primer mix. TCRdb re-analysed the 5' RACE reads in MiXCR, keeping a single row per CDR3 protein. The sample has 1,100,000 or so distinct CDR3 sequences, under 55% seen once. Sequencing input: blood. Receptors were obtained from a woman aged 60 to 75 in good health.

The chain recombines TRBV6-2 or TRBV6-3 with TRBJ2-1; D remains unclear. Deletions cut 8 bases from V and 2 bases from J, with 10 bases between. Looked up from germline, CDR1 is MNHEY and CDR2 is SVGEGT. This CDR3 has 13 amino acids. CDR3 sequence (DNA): TGTGCCAGCCTTCCAACCCCCTACAATGAGCAGTTCTTC. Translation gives CASLPTPYNEQFF.

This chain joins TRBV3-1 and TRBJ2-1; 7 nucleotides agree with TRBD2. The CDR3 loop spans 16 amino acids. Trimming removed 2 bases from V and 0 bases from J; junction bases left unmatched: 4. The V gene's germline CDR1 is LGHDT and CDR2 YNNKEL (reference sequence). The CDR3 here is CASSQQPSGSYNEQFF. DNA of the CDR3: TGTGCCAGCAGCCAACAACCTAGCGGCTCCTACAATGAGCAGTTCTTC.

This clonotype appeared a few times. This CDR3 is CASLSPIRDRGTGELFF. The CDR3 DNA reads as TGTGCCAGCTTGAGCCCTATCCGGGACAGGGGGACCGGGGAGCTGTTTTTT. The gene calls are TRBV11-2 and TRBJ2-2; TRBD1 aligns across 11 bases. With 8 bases clipped from V and 5 bases from J, the junction kept 13 bases outside the gene matches. This CDR3 has 17 amino acids. Germline values: CDR1 SGHAT, CDR2 FQNNGV.

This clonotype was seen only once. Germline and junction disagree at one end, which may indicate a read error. The CDR3 loop reads CAISEGRGANVPTF. In DNA, the CDR3 is TGTGCCATCAGTGAGGGGAGAGGGGCCAACGTCCCGACTTTC. The chain has TRBV10-3 and TRBJ2-6; D tentatively fits TRBD1 or TRBD2 (5 bases each). The CDR3 is made up of 14 amino acids. Germline V lookup: CDR1 ENHRY, CDR2 SYGVKD.

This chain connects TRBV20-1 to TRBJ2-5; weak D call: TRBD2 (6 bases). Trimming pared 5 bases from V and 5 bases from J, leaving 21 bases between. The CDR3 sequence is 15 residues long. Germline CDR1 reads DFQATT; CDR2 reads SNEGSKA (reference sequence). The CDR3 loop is CSAPVGGNPWETQYF. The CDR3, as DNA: TGCAGTGCTCCAGTCGGCGGGAACCCCTGGGAGACCCAGTACTTC.

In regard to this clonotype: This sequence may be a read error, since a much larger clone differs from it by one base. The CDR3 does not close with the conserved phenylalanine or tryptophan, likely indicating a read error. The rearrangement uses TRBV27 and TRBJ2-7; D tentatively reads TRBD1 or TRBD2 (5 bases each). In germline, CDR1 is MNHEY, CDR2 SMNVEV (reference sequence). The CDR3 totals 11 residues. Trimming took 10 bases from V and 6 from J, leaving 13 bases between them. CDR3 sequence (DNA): TGTGCCACCGGGACGCTTGGCGAGCAGTACTTA. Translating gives CATGTLGEQYL.